The clone carrying this T cell receptor beta chain has ten or more counts. This sample was included in a study of T-cell reconstitution after alpha-beta-depleted transplantation in children. With 8 bases removed from V and 4 bases from J, the gap between germline ends came to 14 bases. This CDR3 is built from 13 residues. CDR1 is KGHSH and CDR2 is LQKENI in the germline V gene. Unique molecular identifiers featured in how the TCRbeta library was prepared. In TCRdb, the PCR reads were re-called with MiXCR into one record per CDR3 protein. Here the sample spans 440,000 or so distinct CDR3 sequences, about 11% being singletons.

Sample: PBMCs from the stem cell graft donor, taken from the stem cell graft. This TCR came from a human donor who donated a stem cell graft to a child with acute myeloid leukemia. The chain couples TRBV18 to TRBJ1-2; D may be TRBD1 (6 bases). The CDR3 protein is CASSPPGVYGYTF. The CDR3 DNA follows: TGTGCCAGCAGCCCCCCAGGGGTCTATGGCTACACCTTC.